These 19 T cell receptor beta chains originate from one sample sequenced in a study of cytomegalovirus exposure and HLA in healthy donors. Profiled with immunoSEQ multiplex PCR; TCRdb holds only in-frame clones, not every one. This sample has approximately 59,000 clones; nearly 95% occur once, and the top ten carry about 5.2%. The specimen sequenced was PBMCs. These receptors all come from a man aged 18 to 30 in good health and CMV-seropositive.

This rearrangement joins TRBV29-1 to TRBJ1-1, with D uncertain. V shed 8 bases and J shed 0 bases, with 7 bases lying between them. This CDR3 region has 11 residues. Germline values: CDR1 SQVTM, CDR2 ANQGSEA. Written as DNA, the CDR3 is TGCAGCACTAGGATGAACACTGAAGCTTTCTTT. It is translated as CSTRMNTEAFF.

The chain recombines TRBV7-6 with TRBJ2-3, with 10 bases aligning to TRBD2. The CDR3 contains 16 residues. Germline trimming cut 1 base from V and 4 bases from J; bases unmatched to any gene: 5. Germline V lookup: CDR1 SGHVS, CDR2 FNYEAQ. CDR3 DNA sequence: TGTGCCAGCAGCTTAGTGGGTAGCGGGAGGCCAGATACGCAGTATTTT. It specifies CASSLVGSGRPDTQYF.

V usage is TRBV11-2 and J usage is TRBJ2-3, with TRBD2 matching 10 bases. This CDR3 is built from 19 residues. After removal of 1 base from V and 2 bases from J, the junction contained 12 bases not matched to a gene. Germline lookup yields CDR1 SGHAT and CDR2 FQNNGV. CDR3 coding DNA: TGTGCCAGCAGCTTAGGAAAAGTGATAGCGGGAGGATTCACAGATACGCAGTATTTT. This codes for CASSLGKVIAGGFTDTQYF. The entire variable domain, with the rest obtained from reference TRBV11-2 and TRBJ2-3, is as follows: EAGVAQSPRYKIIEKRQSVAFWCNPISGHATLYWYQQILGQGPKLLIQFQNNGVVDDSQLPKDRFSAERLKGVDSTLKIQPAKLEDSAVYLCASSLGKVIAGGFTDTQYFGPGTRLTVL.

The genes are TRBV6-4 and TRBJ2-3, with 9 bases identical to TRBD2. V dropped 6 bases and J dropped 6; count of bases not matched to a gene: 13. Germline V lookup: CDR1 MRHNA, CDR2 SNTAGT. The CDR3 sequence is 16 residues long. In DNA, the CDR3 is TGTGCCAGCAGACCCGAGGGGCTAGCGGGGAAGGATACGCAGTATTTT. The encoded protein is CASRPEGLAGKDTQYF.

This chain links TRBV27 with TRBJ2-7; D ambiguous. Germline V lookup: CDR1 MNHEY, CDR2 SMNVEV (reference sequence). The CDR3 is 11 residues long. The V end lost 4 bases, the J end lost 3 bases, and 4 bases lay between the germline ends. CDR3 sequence: CASSSSYEQYF. The CDR3 DNA reads TGTGCCAGCAGTTCCAGCTACGAGCAGTACTTC.

V usage is TRBV5-1 and J usage is TRBJ2-2; no firm D call. Trimming took 2 bases from V and 1 from J, leaving 9 bases between them. The length of the CDR3 is 15 residues. Germline values: CDR1 SGHRS, CDR2 YFSETQ. CDR3 nucleotides: TGCGCCAGCAGCTTCCCAGGTGGGAACACCGGGGAGCTGTTTTTT. This codes for CASSFPGGNTGELFF.

The chain combines TRBV2 with TRBJ2-3; possibly TRBD2 for D (7 bases). Germline V gene lookup returns CDR1 SNHLY and CDR2 FYNNEI. Trimming left V 8 bases short and J 4 bases short, with 16 bases between. The CDR3 loop spans 14 amino acids. For the CDR3, the DNA is TGTGCCAGCGAGGGGGGGAGAGGCTCAGATACGCAGTATTTT. Residues: CASEGGRGSDTQYF. Based on the CDR3 plus reference TRBV2 and TRBJ2-3, the full variable domain is EPEVTQTPSHQVTQMGQEVILRCVPISNHLYFYWYRQILGQKVEFLVSFYNNEISEKSEIFDDQFSVERPDGSNFTLKIRSTKLEDSAMYFCASEGGRGSDTQYFGPGTRLTVL.

This rearrangement joins TRBV4-1 to TRBJ2-2, with D uncertain. In germline, CDR1 is MGHRA, CDR2 YSYEKL. The germline V and J ends were trimmed by 2 bases and 3 bases, with 7 bases remaining between them. The CDR3 runs 14 residues. Written as DNA, the CDR3 is TGCGCCAGCAGCCAATCCGGTTACACCGGGGAGCTGTTTTTT. Protein: CASSQSGYTGELFF.

V and J are TRBV15 and TRBJ2-1; 9 nucleotides align to TRBD2. CDR3 length: 18 residues. With 0 bases clipped from V and 4 bases from J, the junction kept 10 bases outside the gene matches. The germline V gene has CDR1 LNHNV and CDR2 YYDKDF (reference sequence). CDR3 loop: CATSRDGGGTSSYNEQFF. CDR3 sequence (DNA): TGTGCCACCAGCAGAGATGGTGGCGGGACTAGCTCGTACAATGAGCAGTTCTTC.

The rearrangement uses TRBV2 and TRBJ1-4, with TRBD1 identical over 9 bases. The CDR3 length is 15 residues. The J segment lost 8 bases and the V segment lost 5 bases, leaving 9 bases of the junction unmatched. CDR1 and CDR2 (germline): SNHLY, FYNNEI. CDR3 loop: CASSITGGAREKLFF. Here the CDR3 DNA reads TGTGCCAGCAGTATAACAGGGGGCGCGCGGGAAAAACTGTTTTTT.

The genes are TRBV30 and TRBJ1-5, with TRBD1 matching over 10 bases. The CDR3 loop spans 13 amino acids. CDR1 and CDR2 (germline): GTSNPN, SVGIG (reference sequence). The ends lost 5 bases at V and 3 bases at J; junction bases unmatched: 1. CDR3 region: CAWGQGVNQPQHF. The CDR3 coding sequence is TGTGCCTGGGGACAGGGGGTCAATCAGCCCCAGCATTTT. The whole variable domain, filled in from reference TRBV30 and TRBJ1-5, reads SQTIHQWPATLVQPVGSPLSLECTVEGTSNPNLYWYRQAAGRGLQLLFYSVGIGQISSEVPQNLSASRPQDRQFILSSKKLLLSDSGFYLCAWGQGVNQPQHFGDGTRLSIL.

The rearrangement links TRBV11-3 to TRBJ2-7; tentatively, D is TRBD1 (5 bases). Trimming left V 0 bases short and J 5 bases short, with 11 bases between. From germline, CDR1 is SGHNT and CDR2 YENEEA. CDR3 length equals 14 residues. Here the CDR3 DNA reads TGTGCCAGCAGCTTAGAGGCAGGGTTGGACGAGCAGTACTTC. Its translation is CASSLEAGLDEQYF.

The rearrangement uses TRBV7-8 and TRBJ2-1; 12 bases align to TRBD2. The trim removed 0 bases at V and 8 bases at J, leaving 11 bases unmatched. Germline V lookup: CDR1 SGHVS, CDR2 FQNEAQ. The CDR3 is 18 residues long. CDR3 residues: CASSLALGTSGRLDEQFF. The CDR3 nucleotides are TGTGCCAGCAGCTTAGCGCTTGGAACTAGCGGGAGGTTGGATGAGCAGTTCTTC.

The chain combines TRBV9 with TRBJ2-7; 8 positions agree with TRBD2. This CDR3 is built from 15 residues. With 2 bases clipped from V and 5 bases from J, the junction kept 9 bases outside the gene matches. The germline CDR1 and CDR2 sequences are SGDLS and YYNGEE. This chain's CDR3 is CASSVNGRGNDEQYF. CDR3 DNA: TGTGCCAGCAGCGTCAACGGGAGGGGAAACGACGAGCAGTACTTC.

This clone was seen just once. The rearrangement joins TRBV7-3 to TRBJ2-5; D ambiguous. V was clipped by 3 bases and J by 5 bases, with 10 bases between them. Per germline, CDR1 SGHTA and CDR2 FQGTGA. This CDR3 contains 13 residues. The CDR3 sequence is CASSLGSYETQYF. DNA for the CDR3: TGTGCCAGCAGCTTGGGCTCTTATGAGACCCAGTACTTC.

This chain uses TRBV6-1 with TRBJ1-2; 7 nucleotides align to TRBD1. The CDR3 runs to 14 residues. CDR1 is MNHNS, CDR2 SASEGT, per germline. Trimming cost V 5 bases and J 3 bases; bases outside gene matches: 6. This CDR3 is CASSPLGQHYGYTF. CDR3 in DNA: TGTGCCAGCAGTCCCTTGGGACAGCACTATGGCTACACCTTC.

This clone has a handful of counts. The rearrangement uses TRBV5-1 and TRBJ1-1; D might be TRBD1 (6 bases). The germline V gene has CDR1 SGHRS and CDR2 YFSETQ. V lost 0 bases to trimming and J lost 5 bases, with 11 bases between them. The CDR3 length is 14 residues. The CDR3 is CASSLGGGGTEAFF. The CDR3 nucleotides are TGCGCCAGCAGCTTGGGGGGAGGGGGTACTGAAGCTTTCTTT. Looking up the rest from reference TRBV5-1 and TRBJ1-1 gives the full variable domain: KAGVTQTPRYLIKTRGQQVTLSCSPISGHRSVSWYQQTPGQGLQFLFEYFSETQRNKGNFPGRFSGRQFSNSRSEMNVSTLELGDSALYLCASSLGGGGTEAFFGQGTRLTVV.

The chain is built from TRBV14 and TRBJ2-1; D may be TRBD2 (5 bases). The germline gives CDR1 SGHDN, CDR2 FVKESK. V was cut by 1 base and J by 4 bases, with 11 bases left in between. There are 15 residues in the CDR3. CDR3 sequence (DNA): TGTGCCAGCAGCCAAGTTAGAAGCGGATACAATGAGCAGTTCTTC. This sequence encodes CASSQVRSGYNEQFF.

CDR3 protein: CASGAYEQFF. The DNA of the CDR3 is TGTGCCAGCGGAGCTTATGAGCAGTTCTTC. V and J are TRBV25-1 and TRBJ2-1; D gene uncertain. V was pared by 8 bases and J by 8 bases, with 7 bases between. CDR3 length equals 10 residues. Germline V gene lookup returns CDR1 MGHDK and CDR2 SYGVNS.